This T cell receptor beta chain was recorded in a study of CD8 T cells in ankylosing spondylitis (dated by TCRdb to between 2016 and 2019). As for the study more broadly: T cell receptor beta repertoires were profiled in healthy donors and ankylosing spondylitis patients so that disease-linked TCR variants could be found. The full study cohort was made up of 25 to 30 ankylosing spondylitis patients and over 90 healthy donors. Peripheral blood was sampled, and synovial fluid was additionally collected from ankylosing spondylitis patients.

TCRdb names Illumina HiSeq 2500 as the instrument used. TCR beta libraries were prepared by quantitative 5'-RACE with molecular barcodes. On the study's bioinformatics: To identify disease-linked TCR variants, a new computational method was used, one built on a probabilistic model of VDJ rearrangement. TCRdb redid the processing of the public reads, applying fastp at Q25 and MiXCR, and retained in-frame beta chains. For every CDR3 protein sequence, its rows merge into one entry that carries the most common genes and DNA. The V and J calls and clone size are TCRdb's, not the authors'. The sample contains 50,000 to 60,000 distinct CDR3 sequences, around 7.4% of them found a single time. The top ten constitute about 8.5% of the sample. What the study reported, not specific to this receptor: A CD8+ phenotype was shown by the disease-linked clones, which were found at relatively low frequencies in peripheral blood. Blood from ankylosing spondylitis patients appeared to be characterized by a TCR beta motif made up of 8 or 9 highly homologous amino acid variants. Some motif variants were previously reported in synovial fluid and blood of reactive arthritis patients, suggesting common disease-initiation mechanisms. Significant enrichment of the disease-linked clones was reported in matched synovial fluid samples from ankylosing spondylitis patients.

This clonotype was seen a handful of times. Which antigen it targets is not known. Per-nucleotide qualities are absent, and no much larger clonotype sits a single base away. The CDR3, from cysteine to phenylalanine, totals 13 residues. Here the CDR3 DNA is all that survives: 39 bases in frame from base 1. The CDR1 and CDR2 encoded by the germline V gene are LGHNT and FRNRAP. V gives up 8 bases and J gives up 2 bases, and the segment between their germline ends measures 10 bases. The receptor was isolated from a female donor with ankylosing spondylitis or in good health (not recorded which). Specimen: blood, either unsorted or a sorted T cell fraction (not recorded which). This chain joins TRBV12-5 to TRBJ2-1; possibly the D gene is TRBD2, per 5 matching bases. The CDR3 is CASRAGAYNEQFF. The DNA reads TGTGCTAGTCGGGCCGGGGCCTACAATGAGCAGTTCTTC.